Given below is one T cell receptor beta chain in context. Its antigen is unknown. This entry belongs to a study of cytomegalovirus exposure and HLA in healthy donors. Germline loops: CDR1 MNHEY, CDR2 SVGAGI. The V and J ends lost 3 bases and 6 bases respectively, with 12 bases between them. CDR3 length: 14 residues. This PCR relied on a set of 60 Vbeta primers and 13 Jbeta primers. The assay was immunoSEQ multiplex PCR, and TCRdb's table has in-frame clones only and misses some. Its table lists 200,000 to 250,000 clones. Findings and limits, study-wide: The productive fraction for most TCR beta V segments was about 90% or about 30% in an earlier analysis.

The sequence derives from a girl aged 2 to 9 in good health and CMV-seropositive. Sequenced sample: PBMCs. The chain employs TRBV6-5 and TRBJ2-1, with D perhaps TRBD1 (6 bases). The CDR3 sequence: CASSYTTGPNEQFF. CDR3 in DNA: TGTGCCAGCAGTTATACGACAGGACCCAATGAGCAGTTCTTC.